Listed here are 10 T cell receptor beta chains from one sample, sequenced in a study of blood T cell repertoires in COVID-19. Repertoires were generated with immunoSEQ multiplex PCR, while TCRdb's copy carries only in-frame clones and drops some. The sample has about 280,000 clones, about 82% seen once; the top ten hold 4% to 6%. Material: peripheral blood. Receptors were obtained from a middle-aged man with active or convalescent COVID-19.

The rearrangement uses TRBV18 and TRBJ2-3; 7 positions match TRBD2. Germline V gene lookup returns CDR1 KGHSH and CDR2 LQKENI. V shed 3 bases and J 0 bases; nucleotides not matched to a gene: 3. CDR3 length: 15 amino acids. For the CDR3, the DNA is TGTGCCAGCTCACCTCTAGCGGATAGCACAGATACGCAGTATTTT. Its translation is CASSPLADSTDTQYF.

This chain joins TRBV6-5 and TRBJ1-5, with unresolved D. V was trimmed by 4 bases and J by 6 bases, leaving 13 bases between them. Per germline, CDR1 MNHEY and CDR2 SVGAGI. The CDR3 spans 14 residues. CDR3 coding DNA: TGTGCCAGCAGTTCTTACTCGGGTTCTCAGCCCCAGCATTTT. Amino acids: CASSSYSGSQPQHF.

This rearrangement joins TRBV7-9 to TRBJ2-7; TRBD1 aligns across 8 bases. The CDR3 covers 15 residues. Germline V gene lookup returns CDR1 SEHNR and CDR2 FQNEAQ (reference sequence). V shed 5 bases, J shed 2 bases, and the junction held 8 bases outside the gene matches. The CDR3 DNA is TGTGCCAGCAGCCCCAGAGGGACAGGAACCTACGAGCAGTACTTC. Residues: CASSPRGTGTYEQYF.

V is TRBV7-8 and J is TRBJ2-7, with D perhaps matching TRBD1 (6 bases). Trimming left V 6 bases short and J 3 bases short, with 12 bases between. This CDR3 has 13 amino acids. Germline lookup yields CDR1 SGHVS and CDR2 FQNEAQ. CDR3 nucleotides: TGTGCCAGCAGAGACAGGACCGACTACGAGCAGTACTTC. This sequence encodes CASRDRTDYEQYF.

This chain connects TRBV29-1 to TRBJ2-7, with 16 bases lining up with TRBD2. The CDR3 runs to 14 residues. In germline, CDR1 is SQVTM, CDR2 ANQGSEA. V lost 6 bases and J lost 1; bases outside the gene matches: 0. CDR3 sequence: CSVGLAGGSYEQYF. The DNA for the CDR3 is TGCAGCGTGGGACTAGCGGGAGGGTCCTACGAGCAGTACTTC.

This chain uses TRBV5-5 with TRBJ2-6; TRBD1 aligns across 8 bases. Per the germline V gene, CDR1 is SGHKS and CDR2 is YYEKEE (reference sequence). The CDR3 extends over 16 amino acids. The V segment lost 2 bases and the J segment 4 bases; nucleotides outside the gene matches: 5. The CDR3 spells CASSFRGRAGANVLTF. Here the CDR3 DNA reads TGTGCCAGCAGCTTCAGGGGGCGAGCGGGGGCCAACGTCCTGACTTTC.

The V gene is TRBV5-1, the J gene TRBJ2-1; D is possibly TRBD2 (6 bases). Trimming left V 3 bases short and J 8 bases short, with 18 bases between. The germline V gene encodes CDR1 SGHRS and CDR2 YFSETQ. This CDR3 is 15 amino acids long. The CDR3 coding sequence is TGCGCCAGCAGCTCGGGGGACCCCCTATCCCATGAGCAGTTCTTC. The encoded protein is CASSSGDPLSHEQFF.

The chain recombines TRBV2 with TRBJ2-7; 8 nucleotides align to TRBD1. The CDR3 runs 14 residues. V shed 5 bases, J shed 2 bases, and the junction held 5 bases outside the gene matches. CDR1 SNHLY and CDR2 FYNNEI come from the germline V gene. The DNA of the CDR3 is TGTGCCAGCAGTCGACAGGGGCCCCCCTACGAGCAGTACTTC. This encodes CASSRQGPPYEQYF.

About this clone: The sample contains more than one DNA sequence encoding this CDR3. This chain's CDR3 is CASSLGTGGTEAFF. CDR3 in DNA: TGCGCCAGCAGCTTGGGGACAGGGGGCACTGAAGCTTTCTTT. The chain employs TRBV5-1 and TRBJ1-1; 10 bases agree with TRBD1. The CDR3 contains 14 residues. The ends lost 0 bases at V and 4 bases at J; junction bases unmatched: 0. Germline V gives CDR1 SGHRS, CDR2 YFSETQ.

The chain uses TRBV2 and TRBJ2-7, with D possibly being TRBD1 (6 bases). In germline, CDR1 is SNHLY, CDR2 FYNNEI. CDR3 length: 12 amino acids. The ends were cut back, 6 bases at V and 6 bases at J, with 12 bases in the middle. The CDR3 nucleotides read TGTGCCAGCAGCCGGGACATGGGCGAGCAGTACTTC. Its translation: CASSRDMGEQYF.